This is a list of T cell receptor beta chains from one sample in a study of blood T cells in healthy people across ages. Via MiXCR, TCRdb re-called the 5' RACE reads, giving one row per CDR3 protein. The data contain around 500,000 distinct CDR3 sequences, roughly 48% of them singletons. Sequenced sample: blood. All receptors come from a man older than 75 in good health. The CDR3 runs from the conserved cysteine through the conserved F or W. D genes are given only for firm matches. Not every row has a clone size; where given, it reads once, few, many or a size class.

.,few,TRBV5-1,TRBJ1-2,TGCGCCAGCAGCTTGGGTTCTGACGGGGCCTATGGCTACACCTTC,CASSLGSDGAYGYTF
.,.,TRBV7-2,TRBJ2-5,TGTGCCAGCAGCTTAGCGGTGGCCGGGGTGGAGACCCAGTACTTC,CASSLAVAGVETQYF
TRBD2,.,TRBV27,TRBJ2-3,TGTGCCAGCAGTCCGACGGGGGGGAGCACAGATACGCAGTATTTT,CASSPTGGSTDTQYF
.,.,TRBV24-1,TRBJ2-1,TGTGCCACCAACCGGGGTGGGGTTAATGAGCAGTTCTTC,CATNRGGVNEQFF
.,.,TRBV11-1,TRBJ2-7,TGTGCCAGCAGCCCCGGGACGAGAAGCTACGAGCAGTACTTC,CASSPGTRSYEQYF
.,.,TRBV27,TRBJ1-2,TGTGCCAGCAGTTTATCGGGGGGCGCGGGTGGCTACACCTTC,CASSLSGGAGGYTF
.,.,TRBV20-1,TRBJ1-2,TGCAGTGCTCCTGTGGGCAGCCCTCCCCGGGGCTACACCTTC,CSAPVGSPPRGYTF
.,.,TRBV7-2,TRBJ2-1,TGTGCCAGCAGTTCTCTAGCCCACGGCTATGAGCAGTTCTTC,CASSSLAHGYEQFF
TRBD2,.,TRBV3-1,TRBJ2-3,TGTGCCAGCAGCCACCATAGCGGGAGCACAGATACGCAGTATTTT,CASSHHSGSTDTQYF
.,.,TRBV9,TRBJ2-5,TGTGCCAGCAGCGTAGGCGTCAAGCAAGAGACCCAGTACTTC,CASSVGVKQETQYF
.,.,TRBV10-3,TRBJ1-2,TGTGCCATCAGCGAGACAGCTAACTATGGCTACACCTTC,CAISETANYGYTF
TRBD2,.,TRBV7-2,TRBJ2-1,TGTGCCAGCAGCGTAGACGGACTAGCGGGGGTTACCTACAATGAGCAGTTCTTC,CASSVDGLAGVTYNEQFF
.,.,TRBV4-3,TRBJ2-5,TGCGCCAGCAGCCAAGATCCGGGGGGCTTAGGAGAGACCCAGTACTTC,CASSQDPGGLGETQYF
TRBD1,.,TRBV11-2,TRBJ2-7,TGTGCCAGCAGCCCGGACAGGCTAACCTACGAGCAGTACTTC,CASSPDRLTYEQYF
TRBD1,.,TRBV2,TRBJ2-1,TGTGCCGCGCGACAGGGGAATGAGCAGTTCTTC,CAARQGNEQFF
TRBD1,.,TRBV20-1,TRBJ1-4,TGCAGTGCTAGATCGGGGACAGGGAGGGAAAAACTGTTTTTT,CSARSGTGREKLFF
.,.,TRBV9,TRBJ2-7,TGTGCCAGCAGCGTAGGATACAGGGAAACCGAGCAGTACTTC,CASSVGYRETEQYF
TRBD1,once,TRBV20-1,TRBJ2-5,TGCAGTGCCCCGGGACAGACACAAGAGACCCAGTACTTC,CSAPGQTQETQYF
.,few,TRBV5-1,TRBJ2-1,TGCGCCAGCAGCTTGCGGAGCAGTGCCTACAATGAGCAGTTCTTC,CASSLRSSAYNEQFF
.,.,TRBV6-6,TRBJ1-2,TGTGCCAGCAGTGGGGACTATGGCTACACCTTC,CASSGDYGYTF
.,.,TRBV4-3,TRBJ1-6,TGCGCCAGCAGCCAAGAGTTCAGACGATCCCTCTATAATTCACCCCTCCACTTT,CASSQEFRRSLYNSPLHF
.,.,TRBV7-8,TRBJ2-1,TGTGCCAGCAGCTTTCTCCGTGGACATGAGCAGTTCTTC,CASSFLRGHEQFF
.,.,TRBV7-6,TRBJ2-7,TGTGCCAGCAGCCGGACCGAAACTACCTACGAGCAGTACTTC,CASSRTETTYEQYF
TRBD2,.,TRBV20-1,TRBJ2-7,TGCAGTGCTAGGGCCTCTGGGCGGGAGAGCTCCTACGAGCAGTACTTC,CSARASGRESSYEQYF
TRBD2,.,TRBV7-3,TRBJ2-1,TGTGCCAGCAGCTTAGGTGGACTAGCGGGAGGTCAGGGTGAGCAGTTCTTC,CASSLGGLAGGQGEQFF
.,.,TRBV11-3,TRBJ2-3,TGTGCCAGCAGTTGGGGCAGGAGCACAGATACGCAGTATTTT,CASSWGRSTDTQYF
.,.,TRBV6-2/TRBV6-3,TRBJ2-3,TGTGCCAGCAGCCACCACGAAGCGGCCCTCAGAGATACGCAGTATTTT,CASSHHEAALRDTQYF
.,.,TRBV6-2/TRBV6-3,TRBJ1-1,TGTGCCAGCAGGCGCGAAGTATACATGGAAGCTTTCTTT,CASRREVYMEAFF
.,.,TRBV27,TRBJ2-7,TGTGCCAGCAGAATCTCCGGTTCCGACGAGCAGTACTTC,CASRISGSDEQYF
.,many,TRBV6-6,TRBJ1-4,TGTGCCAGCCGAAATCAAACAGGCAGAAGTCTAGAAAAACTGTTTTTT,CASRNQTGRSLEKLFF
.,.,TRBV20-1,TRBJ2-6,TGCAGTGCTAGCCCCGGCGGTAGTCTCTCTGGGGCCAACGTCCTGACTTTC,CSASPGGSLSGANVLTF
TRBD2,.,TRBV20-1,TRBJ2-5,TGCAGTGCTGGTTCCGGGACTAGCGTGAAAGAGACCCAGTACTTC,CSAGSGTSVKETQYF
.,few,TRBV29-1,TRBJ1-4,TGCAGCGTTGGGGGGACATTCCCGATATCATCTAATGAAAAACTGTTTTTT,CSVGGTFPISSNEKLFF
.,few,TRBV7-2,TRBJ2-3,TGTGCCAGCAGCCCATCCGGGGTAGCGATGGCCACAGATACGCAGTATTTT,CASSPSGVAMATDTQYF
.,few,TRBV5-1,TRBJ1-6,TGCGCCAGCAGCCCGATTGGGGTATCCTATAATTCACCCCTCCACTTT,CASSPIGVSYNSPLHF
TRBD1,.,TRBV5-1,TRBJ2-3,TGCGCCAGCAGCTCGGGACAGAGTAGGGTAGGCACAGATACGCAGTATTTT,CASSSGQSRVGTDTQYF
TRBD1,.,TRBV28,TRBJ1-6,TGTGCCAGCAGTTTCTCGGGCAGGGGGCAACGGTCACCCCTCCACTTT,CASSFSGRGQRSPLHF
.,.,TRBV7-7,TRBJ2-1,TGTGCTAGCAGCCCGGCCGGTAGCAATGAGCAGTTCTTC,CASSPAGSNEQFF
TRBD1,few,TRBV5-1,TRBJ2-1,TGCGCCAGCAGCTTGGATTCAGGGGGCGGCTACAATGAGCAGTTCTTC,CASSLDSGGGYNEQFF
.,few,TRBV9,TRBJ2-1,TGTGCCAGCAGCGTAGCTAGGGCTAGCTCCTACAATGAGCAGTTCTTC,CASSVARASSYNEQFF
.,.,TRBV2,TRBJ2-5,TGTGCCAGCTCCGGCCCAGATGGGGAGACCCAGTACTTC,CASSGPDGETQYF
.,.,TRBV4-3,TRBJ2-7,TGCGCCAGCAGCCAAGCATTACAGTCCTACAATGAGCAGTACTTC,CASSQALQSYNEQYF
.,many,TRBV20-1,TRBJ1-6,TGCAGTGCTAAAACAGGGACCTCACCCCTCCACTTT,CSAKTGTSPLHF
TRBD1,few,TRBV25-1,TRBJ2-5,TGTGCCAGCAGCCCGGGACAGGGTCAACAGACCCAGTACTTC,CASSPGQGQQTQYF
.,few,TRBV4-1,TRBJ2-3,TGCGCCAGCAGCCAAGTCACTAGCCCAGATACGCAGTATTTT,CASSQVTSPDTQYF
.,few,TRBV29-1,TRBJ2-3,TGCAGCGTTCTAATACAGGGAGATACGCAGTATTTT,CSVLIQGDTQYF
TRBD2,few,TRBV7-9,TRBJ2-1,TGTGCCAGCAGCGGACTAGCGGACTCCTACAATGAGCAGTTCTTC,CASSGLADSYNEQFF
TRBD2,.,TRBV9,TRBJ2-7,TGTGCCAGCAGCGTTAGCGGGGGAGATTACGAGCAGTACTTC,CASSVSGGDYEQYF
.,.,TRBV6-5,TRBJ1-4,TGTGCCAGCGCGGGCAGGCAAAATGAAAAACTGTTTTTT,CASAGRQNEKLFF
TRBD1,once,TRBV12-3/TRBV12-4,TRBJ2-5,TGTGCCAGCAGTTTACGGACAGGCCCTCAAGAGACCCAGTACTTC,CASSLRTGPQETQYF